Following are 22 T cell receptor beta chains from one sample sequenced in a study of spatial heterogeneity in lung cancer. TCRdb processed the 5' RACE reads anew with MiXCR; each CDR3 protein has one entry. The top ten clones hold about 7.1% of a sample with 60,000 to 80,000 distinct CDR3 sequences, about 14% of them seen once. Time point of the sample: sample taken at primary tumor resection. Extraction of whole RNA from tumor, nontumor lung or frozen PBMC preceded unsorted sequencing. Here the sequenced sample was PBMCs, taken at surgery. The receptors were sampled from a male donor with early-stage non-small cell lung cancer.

The CDR3 reads CASSLGTSGSADEQFF. CDR3 nucleotide sequence: TGTGCCAGCAGCTTAGGGACTAGCGGGAGCGCGGATGAGCAGTTCTTC. V and J are TRBV7-8 and TRBJ2-1; 13 nucleotides line up with TRBD2. Germline V gives CDR1 SGHVS, CDR2 FQNEAQ. There are 16 residues in the CDR3. After removal of 1 base from V and 8 bases from J, the junction contained 5 bases not matched to a gene.

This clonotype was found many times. The CDR3 region has the DNA TGTGCCAGCAGCTCCTGGGAGGATGGCACTGAAGCTTTCTTT. Protein sequence: CASSSWEDGTEAFF. This chain uses TRBV7-9 with TRBJ1-1; the D is unclear. The V gene lost 4 bases and the J gene lost 4 bases, with 13 bases spanning the gap. This CDR3 region has 14 residues. Germline values: CDR1 SEHNR, CDR2 FQNEAQ (reference sequence).

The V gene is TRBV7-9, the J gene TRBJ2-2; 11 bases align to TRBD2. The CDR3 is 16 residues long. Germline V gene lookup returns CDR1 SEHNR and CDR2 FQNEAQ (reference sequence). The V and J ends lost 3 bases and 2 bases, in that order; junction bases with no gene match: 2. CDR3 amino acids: CASSFRLAGNTGELFF. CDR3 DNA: TGTGCCAGCAGCTTCAGACTAGCGGGAAACACCGGGGAGCTGTTTTTT.

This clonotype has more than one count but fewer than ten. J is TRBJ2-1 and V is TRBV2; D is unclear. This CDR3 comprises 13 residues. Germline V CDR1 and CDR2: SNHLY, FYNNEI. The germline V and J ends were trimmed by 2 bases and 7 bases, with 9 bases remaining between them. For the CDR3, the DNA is TGTGCCAGCAGTGAATCTTTCCGTAATGAGCAGTTCTTC. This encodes CASSESFRNEQFF.

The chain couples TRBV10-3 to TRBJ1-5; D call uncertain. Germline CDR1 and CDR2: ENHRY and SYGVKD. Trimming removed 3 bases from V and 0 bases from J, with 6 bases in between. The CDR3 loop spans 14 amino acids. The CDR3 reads CAISDVGSNQPQHF. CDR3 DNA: TGTGCCATCAGTGATGTGGGTAGCAATCAGCCCCAGCATTTT.

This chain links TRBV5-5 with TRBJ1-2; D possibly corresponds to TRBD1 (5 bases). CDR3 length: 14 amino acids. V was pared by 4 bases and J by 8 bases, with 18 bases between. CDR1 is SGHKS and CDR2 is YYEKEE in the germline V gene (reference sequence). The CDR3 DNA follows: TGTGCCAGCAGCCACAGGACCGTCGACTGGGGCTACACCTTC. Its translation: CASSHRTVDWGYTF. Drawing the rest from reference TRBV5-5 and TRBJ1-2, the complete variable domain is DAGVTQSPTHLIKTRGQQVTLRCSPISGHKSVSWYQQVLGQGPQFIFQYYEKEERGRGNFPDRFSARQFPNYSSELNVNALLLGDSALYLCASSHRTVDWGYTFGSGTRLTVV.

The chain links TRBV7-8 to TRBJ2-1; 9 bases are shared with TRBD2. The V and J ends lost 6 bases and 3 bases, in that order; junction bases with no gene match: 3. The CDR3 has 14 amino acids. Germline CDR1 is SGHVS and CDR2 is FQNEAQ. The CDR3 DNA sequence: TGTGCCAGCAGTCCACTAGCGGGCTACAATGAGCAGTTCTTC. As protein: CASSPLAGYNEQFF. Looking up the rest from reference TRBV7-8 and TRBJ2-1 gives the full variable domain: GAGVSQSPRYKVAKRGQDVALRCDPISGHVSLFWYQQALGQGPEFLTYFQNEAQLDKSGLPSDRFFAERPEGSVSTLKIQRTQQEDSAVYLCASSPLAGYNEQFFGPGTRLTVL.

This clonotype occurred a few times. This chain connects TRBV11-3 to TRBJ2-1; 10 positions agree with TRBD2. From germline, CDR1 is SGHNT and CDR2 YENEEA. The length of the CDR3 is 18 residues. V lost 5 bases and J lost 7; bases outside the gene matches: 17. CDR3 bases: TGTGCCAGCAGCACCGGACTAGCGGTTCCACTCCGGGGTAATGAGCAGTTCTTC. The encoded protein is CASSTGLAVPLRGNEQFF.

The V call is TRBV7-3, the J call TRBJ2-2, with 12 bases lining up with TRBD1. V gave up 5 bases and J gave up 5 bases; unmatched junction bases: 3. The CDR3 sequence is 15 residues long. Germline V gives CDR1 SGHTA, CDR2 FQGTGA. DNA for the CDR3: TGTGCCAGCAGCCGGGACAGGGGGCGGACCGGGGAGCTGTTTTTT. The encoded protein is CASSRDRGRTGELFF.

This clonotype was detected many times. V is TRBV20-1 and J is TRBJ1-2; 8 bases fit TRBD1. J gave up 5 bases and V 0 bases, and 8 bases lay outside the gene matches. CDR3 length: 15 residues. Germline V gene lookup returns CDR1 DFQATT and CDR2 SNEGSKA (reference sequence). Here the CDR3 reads CSARDQRQGNYGYTF. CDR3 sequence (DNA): TGCAGTGCTAGAGATCAGAGACAGGGGAATTATGGCTACACCTTC.

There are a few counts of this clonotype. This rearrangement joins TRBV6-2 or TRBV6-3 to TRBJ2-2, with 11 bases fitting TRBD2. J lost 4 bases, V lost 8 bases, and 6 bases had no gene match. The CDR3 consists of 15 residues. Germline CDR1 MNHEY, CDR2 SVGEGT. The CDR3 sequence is CASLAGGAPTGELFF. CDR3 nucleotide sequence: TGTGCCAGCCTAGCGGGAGGAGCCCCCACCGGGGAGCTGTTTTTT.

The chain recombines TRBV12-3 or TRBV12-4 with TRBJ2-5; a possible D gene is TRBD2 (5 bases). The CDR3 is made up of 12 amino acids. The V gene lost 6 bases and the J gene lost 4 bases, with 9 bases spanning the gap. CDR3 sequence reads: CASSPRGETQYF. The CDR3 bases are TGTGCCAGCAGCCCTCGGGGAGAGACCCAGTACTTC.

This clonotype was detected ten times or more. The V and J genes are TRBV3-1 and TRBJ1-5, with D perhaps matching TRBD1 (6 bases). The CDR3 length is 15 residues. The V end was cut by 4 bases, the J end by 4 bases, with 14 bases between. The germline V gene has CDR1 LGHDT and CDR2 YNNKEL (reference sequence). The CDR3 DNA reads TGTGCCAGCAGCCTTACCCTACAGGGTAATCAGCCCCAGCATTTT. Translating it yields CASSLTLQGNQPQHF.

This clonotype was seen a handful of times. The DNA for the CDR3 is TGTGCCACCAGTGATTTTCCGGACAGGAGCAATGAAAAACTGTTTTTT. This sequence encodes CATSDFPDRSNEKLFF. The rearrangement joins TRBV24-1 to TRBJ1-4, with TRBD1 matching 7 bases. V trimming: 1 base; J trimming: 5 bases; junction bases outside the gene matches: 6. The CDR3 covers 16 residues. Germline V gene lookup returns CDR1 KGHDR and CDR2 SFDVKD.

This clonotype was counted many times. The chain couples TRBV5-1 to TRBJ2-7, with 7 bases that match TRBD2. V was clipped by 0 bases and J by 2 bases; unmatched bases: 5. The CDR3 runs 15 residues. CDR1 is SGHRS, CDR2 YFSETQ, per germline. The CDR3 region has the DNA TGCGCCAGCAGCTTGGGGCCTAGCGGAACCTACGAGCAGTACTTC. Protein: CASSLGPSGTYEQYF.

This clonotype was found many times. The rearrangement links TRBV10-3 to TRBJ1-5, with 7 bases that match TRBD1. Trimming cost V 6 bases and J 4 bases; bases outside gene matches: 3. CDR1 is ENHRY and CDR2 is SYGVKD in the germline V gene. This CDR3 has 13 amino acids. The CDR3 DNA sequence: TGTGCCATCAGCGGGACAGCAAATCAGCCCCAGCATTTT. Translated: CAISGTANQPQHF.

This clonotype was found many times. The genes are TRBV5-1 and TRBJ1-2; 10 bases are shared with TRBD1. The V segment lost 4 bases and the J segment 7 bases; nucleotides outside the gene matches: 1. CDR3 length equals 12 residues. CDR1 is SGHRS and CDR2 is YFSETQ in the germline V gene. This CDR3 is CASSGTGAGYTF. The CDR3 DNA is TGCGCCAGCAGCGGGACAGGGGCTGGCTACACCTTC.

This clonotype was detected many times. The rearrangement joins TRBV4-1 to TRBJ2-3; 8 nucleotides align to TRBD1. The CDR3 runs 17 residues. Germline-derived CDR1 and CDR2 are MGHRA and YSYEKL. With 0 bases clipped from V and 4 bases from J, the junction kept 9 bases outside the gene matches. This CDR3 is CASSQDPDRGGSDTQYF. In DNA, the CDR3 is TGCGCCAGCAGCCAAGATCCTGACAGGGGAGGATCAGATACGCAGTATTTT.

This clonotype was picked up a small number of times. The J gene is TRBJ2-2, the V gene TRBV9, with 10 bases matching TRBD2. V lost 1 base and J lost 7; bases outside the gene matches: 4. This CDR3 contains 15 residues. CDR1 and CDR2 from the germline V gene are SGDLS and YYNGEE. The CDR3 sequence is CASSVRLAGNGELFF. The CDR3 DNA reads TGTGCCAGCAGCGTAAGACTAGCGGGTAACGGGGAGCTGTTTTTT.

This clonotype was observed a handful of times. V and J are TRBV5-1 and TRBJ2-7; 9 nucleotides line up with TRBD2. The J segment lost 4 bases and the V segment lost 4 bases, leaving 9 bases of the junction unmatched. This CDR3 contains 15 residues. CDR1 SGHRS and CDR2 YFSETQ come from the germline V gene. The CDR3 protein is CASSRQLAGRYEQYF. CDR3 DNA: TGCGCCAGCAGCCGCCAACTAGCGGGCAGATACGAGCAGTACTTC.

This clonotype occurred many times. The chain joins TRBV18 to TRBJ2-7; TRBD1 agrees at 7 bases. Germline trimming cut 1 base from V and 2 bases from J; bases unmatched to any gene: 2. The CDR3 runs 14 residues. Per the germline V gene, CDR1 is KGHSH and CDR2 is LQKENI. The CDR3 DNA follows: TGTGCCAGCTCACCACGGGACAGAGCCTACGAGCAGTACTTC. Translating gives CASSPRDRAYEQYF.

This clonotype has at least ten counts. For the CDR3, the DNA is TGCAGCGTCAACAGCGGGAGCTACGAGCAGTACTTC. This codes for CSVNSGSYEQYF. The chain is built from TRBV29-1 and TRBJ2-7; 8 bases are a match to TRBD2. V gave up 6 bases and J gave up 3 bases; unmatched junction bases: 4. This CDR3 contains 12 residues. The germline V gene has CDR1 SQVTM and CDR2 ANQGSEA.